Listed below are T cell receptor beta chains from one sample, sequenced in a study of blood T cell repertoires in COVID-19. The data were produced by immunoSEQ multiplex PCR, yet TCRdb's version contains in-frame clones alone and is incomplete. The sample consists of approximately 60,000 clones, over 85% of them appearing once. Sequenced sample: peripheral blood. All receptors derive from an older man with active COVID-19. Each CDR3 is given with its conserved first and last residue. A D gene is named only where the DNA matches it firmly. Some rows mark clone size as missing; the rest say once, few, many or name a class of expanded clone.

V gene	J gene	D gene	clone size	CDR3 protein	CDR3 DNA
TRBV9	TRBJ1-1	TRBD1	NA	CASSVGKGAGTEAFF	TGTGCCAGCAGCGTAGGTAAGGGGGCCGGCACTGAAGCTTTCTTT
TRBV29-1	TRBJ1-2	NA	NA	CSVVVPFPLDYGYTF	TGCAGCGTTGTAGTCCCGTTCCCCCTCGATTATGGCTACACCTTC
TRBV5-4	TRBJ2-7	TRBD1	NA	CASSLRDSPWEQYF	TGTGCCAGCAGCTTGAGGGACAGCCCCTGGGAGCAGTACTTC
TRBV28	TRBJ1-1	TRBD1	NA	CASSWTGAEAFF	TGTGCCAGCAGTTGGACAGGGGCTGAAGCTTTCTTT
TRBV5-6	TRBJ2-1	NA	NA	CASSPEEVVVYEQFF	TGTGCCAGCAGCCCCGAGGAGGTAGTAGTCTATGAGCAGTTCTTC
TRBV6-5	TRBJ1-4	NA	NA	CASGEWTWGLFF	TGTGCCAGCGGCGAGTGGACTTGGGGACTGTTTTTT
TRBV5-8	TRBJ2-5	NA	NA	CASSLEQGKQETQYF	TGTGCCAGCAGCTTGGAGCAGGGGAAACAAGAGACCCAGTACTTC
TRBV18	TRBJ2-7	NA	NA	CASSLFEGDEQYF	TGTGCCAGCTCACTTTTTGAGGGCGACGAGCAGTACTTC
TRBV12-3/TRBV12-4	TRBJ2-7	TRBD1	NA	CASSSTGSFEQYF	TGTGCCAGCAGTTCGACAGGGTCTTTCGAGCAGTACTTC
TRBV12-3/TRBV12-4	TRBJ2-5	TRBD1	NA	CASSPYRGETQYF	TGTGCCAGCAGCCCTTACAGGGGAGAGACCCAGTACTTC
TRBV19	TRBJ1-1	NA	once	CASSPETGITEAFF	TGTGCCAGTAGTCCCGAAACAGGGATCACTGAAGCTTTCTTT
TRBV19	TRBJ1-2	NA	NA	CASSGNGQHTNYGYTF	TGTGCCAGTAGTGGAAACGGACAGCACACTAACTATGGCTACACCTTC
TRBV12-3/TRBV12-4	TRBJ2-3	NA	NA	CASSLGRTDTQYF	TGTGCCAGCAGTTTAGGGAGGACAGATACGCAGTATTTT
TRBV6-6	TRBJ2-6	NA	NA	CASSPRGSGANVLTF	TGTGCCAGCAGTCCTCGGGGATCTGGGGCCAACGTCCTGACTTTC
TRBV7-9	TRBJ2-7	NA	NA	CASSLVVGRGSYEQYF	TGTGCCAGCAGCTTAGTTGTGGGCAGGGGATCCTACGAGCAGTACTTC
TRBV6-6	TRBJ1-5	TRBD1	NA	CASSYRAGGGNQPQHF	TGTGCCAGCAGTTACAGGGCAGGGGGCGGCAATCAGCCCCAGCATTTT
TRBV6-1	TRBJ2-7	TRBD1	NA	CASSDGTGRYEQYF	TGTGCCAGCAGTGACGGGACAGGGAGATACGAGCAGTACTTC
TRBV4-1	TRBJ1-1	NA	NA	CASSQGRWDTEAFF	TGCGCCAGCAGCCAAGGGCGGTGGGACACTGAAGCTTTCTTT
TRBV5-6	TRBJ2-1	NA	NA	CASSQGFNEQFF	TGTGCCAGCAGCCAGGGGTTTAATGAGCAGTTCTTC
TRBV5-1	TRBJ2-1	TRBD2	NA	CASSLALAGGGNEQFF	TGCGCCAGCAGCTTGGCCCTAGCGGGGGGCGGGAATGAGCAGTTCTTC
TRBV11-3	TRBJ2-2	TRBD2	NA	CASSIELAGGPGELFF	TGTGCCAGCAGCATAGAGCTAGCGGGGGGGCCCGGGGAGCTGTTTTTT
TRBV7-6	TRBJ2-3	TRBD2	NA	CASSFLGASGSYGDTQYF	TGTGCCAGCAGCTTTTTAGGGGCTAGCGGGTCCTACGGGGATACGCAGTATTTT
TRBV6-5	TRBJ1-4	TRBD1	NA	CASSYNPTGGSEKLFF	TGTGCCAGCAGTTACAATCCAACAGGGGGGTCAGAAAAACTGTTTTTT
TRBV7-2	TRBJ2-3	TRBD2	NA	CASSPGLGGTQYF	TGTGCCAGCAGCCCAGGACTAGGCGGTACGCAGTATTTT
TRBV3-1/TRBV3-2	TRBJ2-5	NA	NA	CASSPRDQETQYF	TGTGCCAGCAGCCCCCGGGACCAAGAGACCCAGTACTTC
TRBV7-9	TRBJ2-5	TRBD1	NA	CASSLGTGQETQYF	TGTGCCAGCAGCTTAGGGACAGGCCAAGAGACCCAGTACTTC
TRBV3-1/TRBV3-2	TRBJ2-1	TRBD2	NA	CASSRRTSGGVDEQFF	TGTGCCAGCAGCCGCCGGACTAGCGGGGGGGTTGATGAGCAGTTCTTC
TRBV19	TRBJ2-7	TRBD1	NA	CASSPMGQGGSSYEQYF	TGTGCCAGTAGTCCGATGGGACAGGGGGGTTCCTCCTACGAGCAGTACTTC
TRBV6-4	TRBJ1-5	NA	once	CASTGGGSPDLQPQHF	TGTGCCAGCACCGGGGGGGGGTCCCCCGATTTGCAGCCCCAGCATTTT
TRBV10-3	TRBJ1-4	NA	NA	CAISESTLQGPEKLFF	TGTGCCATCAGTGAGTCGACTCTACAGGGACCTGAAAAACTGTTTTTT
TRBV19	TRBJ2-5	NA	NA	CASSPGSQETQYF	TGTGCCAGTAGTCCCGGGTCCCAAGAGACCCAGTACTTC
TRBV5-1	TRBJ1-1	TRBD1	NA	CASSLGAGGNTEAFF	TGCGCCAGCAGCTTGGGTGCAGGGGGTAACACTGAAGCTTTCTTT
TRBV29-1	TRBJ2-5	NA	NA	CSVEDRGQETQYF	TGCAGCGTTGAAGACAGGGGACAAGAGACCCAGTACTTC
TRBV7-9	TRBJ2-1	NA	NA	CASSLAASSYNEQFF	TGTGCCAGCAGTCTTGCAGCGAGCTCCTACAATGAGCAGTTCTTC
TRBV25-1	TRBJ1-5	NA	NA	CASSVSFGNQPQHF	TGTGCCAGCAGTGTTTCTTTTGGCAATCAGCCCCAGCATTTT
TRBV9	TRBJ2-5	TRBD1	NA	CASSPGTGGGGETQYF	TGTGCCAGCAGCCCAGGGACAGGGGGAGGCGGCGAGACCCAGTACTTC
TRBV7-9	TRBJ1-2	TRBD1	few	CASSPGQGINGYTF	TGTGCCAGCAGCCCCGGACAGGGGATAAATGGCTACACCTTC
TRBV7-2	TRBJ2-7	TRBD2	NA	CASSLERGLSEQYF	TGTGCCAGCAGCTTAGAGCGGGGGCTCTCCGAGCAGTACTTC
TRBV27	TRBJ2-3	TRBD2	NA	CASTTSGPKNTQYF	TGTGCCAGCACGACTAGCGGACCGAAAAATACGCAGTATTTT
TRBV11-2	TRBJ2-1	TRBD1	NA	CASSSRTGQFSYNEQFF	TGTGCCAGCAGCTCCAGGACAGGACAATTCTCTTACAATGAGCAGTTCTTC
TRBV18	TRBJ2-2	NA	NA	CASSPLNTGELFF	TGTGCCAGCTCACCACTAAACACCGGGGAGCTGTTTTTT
TRBV6-5	TRBJ1-4	NA	NA	CASSLMVATNEKLFF	TGTGCCAGCAGCCTGATGGTAGCAACTAATGAAAAACTGTTTTTT
TRBV3-1/TRBV3-2	TRBJ2-2	NA	NA	CASSQLSTGELFF	TGTGCCAGCAGCCAATTGAGTACCGGGGAGCTGTTTTTT
TRBV7-9	TRBJ1-1	NA	NA	CASSLALGHLNTEAFF	TGTGCCAGCAGCTTAGCGTTGGGACACCTGAACACTGAAGCTTTCTTT
TRBV6-6	TRBJ1-2	NA	NA	CASSLQGKGYTF	TGTGCCAGCAGTTTACAGGGCAAGGGCTACACCTTC
TRBV24-1	TRBJ2-5	NA	NA	CATSDSVPGETQYF	TGTGCCACCAGTGATTCCGTCCCGGGAGAGACCCAGTACTTC
TRBV2	TRBJ1-4	NA	NA	CASSPGTGEKLFF	TGTGCCAGCAGCCCGGGGACTGGGGAAAAACTGTTTTTT
TRBV9	TRBJ1-2	TRBD1	NA	CASSLGGGVDYGYTF	TGTGCCAGCTCTTTAGGGGGCGGAGTGGACTATGGCTACACCTTC
TRBV11-2	TRBJ2-1	TRBD1	NA	CASSLVVDRVWQFF	TGTGCCAGCAGCTTAGTCGTGGACAGGGTCTGGCAGTTCTTC
TRBV6-5	TRBJ2-3	TRBD1	NA	CASRLTGESTDTQYF	TGTGCCAGCAGGTTAACAGGGGAGAGCACAGATACGCAGTATTTT
TRBV19	TRBJ1-2	TRBD1	NA	CASRKLRTGIYGYTF	TGTGCCAGTAGGAAACTCCGGACAGGGATCTATGGCTACACCTTC
TRBV6-1	TRBJ1-4	TRBD1	NA	CASSEFGGGQGGEKLFF	TGTGCCAGCAGTGAATTTGGGGGGGGACAGGGCGGTGAAAAACTGTTTTTT
TRBV4-1	TRBJ2-2	NA	NA	CASRETLAGELFF	TGCGCCAGCAGGGAGACCTTGGCCGGGGAGCTGTTTTTT
TRBV9	TRBJ1-2	TRBD1	NA	CASSVVQGANGYTF	TGTGCCAGCAGCGTAGTACAGGGGGCGAATGGCTACACCTTC
TRBV12-3/TRBV12-4	TRBJ2-5	TRBD2	NA	CASSAGGRETQYF	TGTGCCAGCAGTGCGGGGGGCCGTGAGACCCAGTACTTC